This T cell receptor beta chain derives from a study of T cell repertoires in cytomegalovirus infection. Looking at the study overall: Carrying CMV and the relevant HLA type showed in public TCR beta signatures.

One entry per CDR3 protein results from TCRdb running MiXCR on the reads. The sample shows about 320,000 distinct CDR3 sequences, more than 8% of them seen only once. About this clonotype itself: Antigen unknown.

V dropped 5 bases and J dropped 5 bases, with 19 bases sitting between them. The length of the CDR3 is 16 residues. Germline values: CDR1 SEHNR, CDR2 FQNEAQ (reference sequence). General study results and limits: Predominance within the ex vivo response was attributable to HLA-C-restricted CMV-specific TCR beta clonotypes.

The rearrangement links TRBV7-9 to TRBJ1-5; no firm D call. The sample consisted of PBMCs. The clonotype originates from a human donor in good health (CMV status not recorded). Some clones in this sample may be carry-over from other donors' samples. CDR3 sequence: CASSQLSALGDQPQHF. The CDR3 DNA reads TGTGCCAGCAGCCAACTATCGGCCCTCGGGGATCAGCCCCAGCATTTT.